This T cell receptor beta chain came from a study of T cell responses to AZD1222 COVID-19 vaccine. Study observations and caveats: The CD4 TCRs associated with vaccination extended across spike and predominated at 160-218 and 743-854. Increases in Spike-specific TCR breadth and depth were seen after two AZD1222 doses. Among AZD1222 vaccinees, only six or seven were seropositive at baseline. Reportedly, nearly half of unique spike TCRs recognized epitopes outside B.1.351/B.1.1.7 mutations.

Only in-frame clones appear in the TCRdb table, and some are missing; sequencing was by immunoSEQ multiplex PCR. The sample consists of about 34,000 clones, approximately 80% of them appearing once. This CDR3 is 17 amino acids long. V shed 2 bases and J shed 0 bases, with 11 bases lying between them. The germline V gene encodes CDR1 KGHSH and CDR2 LQKENI. Notes on this clone: Its antigen is not known.

The rearrangement uses TRBV18 and TRBJ1-6; D unclear. This TCR derives from an adult who received the AZD1222 COVID-19 vaccine. The sample in question was peripheral blood, obtained 28 days after the second AZD1222 dose. The CDR3 nucleotides are TGTGCCAGCTCACCAAATCACCCTGGCTCCTATAATTCACCCCTCCACTTT. Protein sequence: CASSPNHPGSYNSPLHF. The variable domain in full, completed from reference TRBV18 and TRBJ1-6, reads NAGVMQNPRHLVRRRGQEARLRCSPMKGHSHVYWYRQLPEEGLKFMVYLQKENIIDESGMPKERFSAEFPKEGPSILRIQQVVRGDSAAYFCASSPNHPGSYNSPLHFGNGTRLTVT.